The 13 T cell receptor beta chains reported below all come from one sample, sequenced in a study of T cell responses to AZD1222 COVID-19 vaccine. Repertoires were generated with immunoSEQ multiplex PCR, while TCRdb's copy carries only in-frame clones and drops some. The data hold around 190,000 clones, with around 90% observed a single time. Here the sequenced sample was peripheral blood, taken on day 0 of AZD1222 vaccination. The receptors were sampled from an adult in good health.

The J gene is TRBJ1-4, the V gene TRBV5-1; D is unclear. Germline-derived CDR1 and CDR2 are SGHRS and YFSETQ. Between the trimmed V and J ends, which lost 4 bases and 5 bases, there was a span of 6 bases. The CDR3 length is 12 residues. This chain's CDR3 is CASSLKNEKLFF. Written as DNA, the CDR3 is TGCGCCAGCAGCCTCAAGAATGAAAAACTGTTTTTT.

The CDR3 coding sequence is TGTGCCAGCAGTGAGTTCGGCACAGCCGTGAACACTGAAGCTTTCTTT. It is translated as CASSEFGTAVNTEAFF. The J gene is TRBJ1-1, the V gene TRBV6-1; D gene uncertain. CDR3 size: 16 residues. Trimming cost V 3 bases and J 0 bases, with 14 bases left between them. From germline, CDR1 is MNHNS and CDR2 SASEGT.

This sequence joins TRBV28 and TRBJ2-3; D is uncertain. There are 14 residues in the CDR3. Germline V CDR1 and CDR2: MDHEN, SYDVKM. Trimming stripped 3 bases from V and 1 base from J, with 8 bases between. The CDR3, as DNA: TGTGCCAGCAGTTTCGGTCCTCGCACAGATACGCAGTATTTT. It specifies CASSFGPRTDTQYF.

The sample holds a few counts of this clone. The genes are TRBV14 and TRBJ1-6; no firm D call. CDR3 length: 15 residues. Germline V CDR1 and CDR2: SGHDN, FVKESK. V lost 1 base and J lost 4, with 8 bases in between. CDR3: CASSQALGYNSPLHF. The CDR3 coding sequence is TGTGCCAGCAGCCAAGCCCTCGGGTATAATTCACCCCTCCACTTT. The full variable domain, rest sourced from reference TRBV14 and TRBJ1-6, is EAGVTQFPSHSVIEKGQTVTLRCDPISGHDNLYWYRRVMGKEIKFLLHFVKESKQDESGMPNNRFLAERTGGTYSTLKVQPAELEDSGVYFCASSQALGYNSPLHFGNGTRLTVT.

This chain joins TRBV6-6 and TRBJ2-2, with TRBD1 as a possible D gene (6 bases). Germline V gene sequence: CDR1 MNHNY, CDR2 SVGAGI (reference sequence). The CDR3 totals 16 residues. Trimming shortened V by 4 bases and J by 1 base, and 13 bases separated the two germline ends. DNA for the CDR3: TGTGCCAGCAGTTGGGTTAGACAGGTGAACACCGGGGAGCTGTTTTTT. Translating it yields CASSWVRQVNTGELFF.

The chain employs TRBV3-1 (or the pseudogene TRBV3-2) and TRBJ1-2; no reliable D call. The CDR3 spans 15 residues. Trimming pared 0 bases from V and 4 bases from J, leaving 12 bases between. The germline V gene encodes CDR1 LGHDT and CDR2 YNNKEL (reference sequence). CDR3 DNA sequence: TGTGCCAGCAGCCAAGATGACGGTACTGGCTATGGCTACACCTTC. Protein sequence: CASSQDDGTGYGYTF.

The genes are TRBV28 and TRBJ1-5, with 9 bases matching TRBD1. CDR3 size: 17 residues. The J segment lost 4 bases and the V segment lost 1 base, leaving 8 bases of the junction unmatched. The germline V gene has CDR1 MDHEN and CDR2 SYDVKM. CDR3 nucleotide sequence: TGTGCCAGCAGTTTATCCCGCGGGACAGGGTCTAATCAGCCCCAGCATTTT. Translating it yields CASSLSRGTGSNQPQHF.

The chain combines TRBV14 with TRBJ2-7; 8 bases are shared with TRBD2. The trim removed 2 bases at V and 4 bases at J, leaving 4 bases unmatched. The CDR3 contains 14 residues. From germline, CDR1 is SGHDN and CDR2 FVKESK. The CDR3 coding sequence is TGTGCCAGCAGCCAATTTAGCGGGGTATACGAGCAGTACTTC. The encoded protein is CASSQFSGVYEQYF.

The chain is built from TRBV5-5 and TRBJ2-3; perhaps TRBD1 as D (5 bases). CDR3 length: 13 residues. Germline assignment: CDR1 SGHKS and CDR2 YYEKEE (reference sequence). V lost 1 base, J lost 6 bases, and 9 bases lay in between. This chain's CDR3 is CASSLRSGDTQYF. CDR3 bases: TGTGCCAGCAGCTTGAGATCAGGGGATACGCAGTATTTT.

The chain uses TRBV6-6 and TRBJ1-6; D possibly corresponds to TRBD1 (5 bases). V lost 6 bases and J lost 5, with 17 bases in between. The CDR3 covers 16 residues. Germline loops: CDR1 MNHNY, CDR2 SVGAGI (reference sequence). CDR3 coding DNA: TGTGCCAGCAGGTACGCACAGGATGATAATAATTCACCCCTCCACTTT. It is translated as CASRYAQDDNNSPLHF.

The J gene is TRBJ1-2, the V gene TRBV7-9; TRBD1 is a possible D gene (5 bases). There are 12 residues in the CDR3. V dropped 5 bases and J dropped 7 bases, with 11 bases sitting between them. Germline lookup yields CDR1 SEHNR and CDR2 FQNEAQ (reference sequence). The CDR3 sequence is CASSPVGGGYTF. The CDR3 DNA follows: TGTGCCAGCAGCCCTGTCGGGGGTGGCTACACCTTC.

The V call is TRBV28, the J call TRBJ2-5; 12 positions agree with TRBD2. Germline V CDR1 and CDR2: MDHEN, SYDVKM. Losses at the gene ends were 1 base for V and 5 bases for J; bases not matched to a gene: 2. The CDR3 consists of 15 residues. CDR3 nucleotide sequence: TGTGCCAGCAGTTTATCCCTAGCGGGGGGGGAGACCCAGTACTTC. It yields the protein CASSLSLAGGETQYF.

The CDR3 spells CASSLVRNEQFF. Written as DNA, the CDR3 is TGTGCCAGCAGCTTAGTAAGGAATGAGCAGTTCTTC. V and J are TRBV7-9 and TRBJ2-1, with D unresolved. Germline V gene data show CDR1 as SEHNR and CDR2 as FQNEAQ (reference sequence). CDR3 size: 12 residues. V lost 1 base to trimming and J lost 7 bases, with 5 bases between them.